Below are 8 T cell receptor beta chains sequenced from a single sample in a study of blood T cells in healthy people across ages. Together with a sample-barcoded 5' primer, a J-beta primer mix was included in a second PCR lasting roughly 6 to 12 cycles. One entry per CDR3 protein, called by TCRdb with MiXCR from the 5' RACE reads. The sample contains about 1.5 million distinct CDR3 sequences, roughly 43% of which appear only once. The sample consisted of blood. These receptors were taken from a woman younger than 30 in good health.

This clonotype appeared a few times. This rearrangement joins TRBV4-1 to TRBJ2-1, with TRBD2 matching over 11 bases. Germline V gene lookup returns CDR1 MGHRA and CDR2 YSYEKL. This CDR3 has 15 amino acids. Losses at the gene ends were 8 bases for V and 5 bases for J; bases not matched to a gene: 8. CDR3 DNA: TGCGCCAGCGGGATAGCGGGGGGGAGGAACAATGAGCAGTTCTTC. Amino acid sequence: CASGIAGGRNNEQFF.

The CDR3 DNA reads TGTGCCAGCGGGACTAGCGGTATCCTTAGCACAGATACGCAGTATTTT. It translates to CASGTSGILSTDTQYF. The chain couples TRBV9 to TRBJ2-3; 11 nucleotides match TRBD2. CDR1 and CDR2 from the germline V gene are SGDLS and YYNGEE. The CDR3 has 16 amino acids. Trimming at V came to 7 bases and at J to 0 bases, leaving 7 bases not matched to a gene.

This clonotype has just one count. The V and J genes are TRBV20-1 and TRBJ1-5; 8 bases line up with TRBD1. Germline V lookup: CDR1 DFQATT, CDR2 SNEGSKA (reference sequence). V gave up 6 bases and J gave up 2 bases; unmatched junction bases: 9. This CDR3 comprises 15 residues. CDR3 sequence reads: CSAGTGGSGNQPQHF. As DNA, the CDR3 is TGCAGTGCAGGGACAGGAGGCTCGGGCAATCAGCCCCAGCATTTT.

The rearrangement links TRBV5-1 to TRBJ2-1; D remains ambiguous. The germline gives CDR1 SGHRS, CDR2 YFSETQ. CDR3 length: 16 residues. V lost 0 bases and J lost 0, with 10 bases in between. The DNA of the CDR3 is TGCGCCAGCAGCTTGGACGGCTTCAGCTCCTACAATGAGCAGTTCTTC. Translation: CASSLDGFSSYNEQFF.

The J gene is TRBJ2-5, the V gene TRBV24-1; D not resolved. CDR1 and CDR2 from the germline V gene are KGHDR and SFDVKD. The CDR3 length is 12 residues. Trimming cost V 5 bases and J 5 bases, with 8 bases left between them. The CDR3 here is CATSAGYETQYF. CDR3 nucleotide sequence: TGTGCCACCAGTGCTGGTTATGAGACCCAGTACTTC.

V and J are TRBV4-1 and TRBJ2-7, with TRBD2 matching 8 bases. J was trimmed by 3 bases and V by 4 bases; bases with no gene match: 8. The CDR3 is made up of 15 amino acids. Germline V lookup: CDR1 MGHRA, CDR2 YSYEKL. CDR3 sequence reads: CASSPEGSGIYEQYF. The CDR3 DNA reads as TGCGCCAGCAGCCCTGAGGGTAGCGGGATCTACGAGCAGTACTTC.

The V call is TRBV7-9, the J call TRBJ2-1, with a weak D call TRBD2 (5 bases). V lost 5 bases and J 5 bases, leaving 10 bases between the germline ends. The germline V gene has CDR1 SEHNR and CDR2 FQNEAQ (reference sequence). CDR3 length equals 13 residues. CDR3 DNA sequence: TGTGCCAGCAGCCCCCCAGCGGACAATGAGCAGTTCTTC. Translated: CASSPPADNEQFF.

This clonotype was observed a few times. V and J are TRBV7-9 and TRBJ1-2; TRBD1 aligns across 9 bases. The CDR3 totals 17 residues. CDR1 is SEHNR, CDR2 FQNEAQ, per germline (reference sequence). With V trimmed by 0 bases and J by 3 bases, 8 bases remained unmatched. The CDR3 protein is CASSLADRGSYYYGYTF. The CDR3 DNA is TGTGCCAGCAGCTTAGCCGACAGGGGGAGCTACTACTATGGCTACACCTTC.